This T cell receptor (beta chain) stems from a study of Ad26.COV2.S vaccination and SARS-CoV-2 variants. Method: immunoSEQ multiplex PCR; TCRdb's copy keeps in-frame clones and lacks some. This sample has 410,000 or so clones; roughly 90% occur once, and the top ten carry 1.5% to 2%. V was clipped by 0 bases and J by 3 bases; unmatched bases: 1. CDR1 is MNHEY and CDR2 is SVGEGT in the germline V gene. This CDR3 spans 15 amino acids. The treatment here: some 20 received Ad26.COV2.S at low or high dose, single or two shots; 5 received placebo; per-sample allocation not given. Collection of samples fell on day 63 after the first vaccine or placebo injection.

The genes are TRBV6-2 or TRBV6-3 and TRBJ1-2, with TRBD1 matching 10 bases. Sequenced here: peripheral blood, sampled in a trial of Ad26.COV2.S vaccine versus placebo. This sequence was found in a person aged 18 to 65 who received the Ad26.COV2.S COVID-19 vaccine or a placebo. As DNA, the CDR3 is TGTGCCAGCAGTTACTCCGGGACAGGGGACTATGGCTACACCTTC. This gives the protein CASSYSGTGDYGYTF.